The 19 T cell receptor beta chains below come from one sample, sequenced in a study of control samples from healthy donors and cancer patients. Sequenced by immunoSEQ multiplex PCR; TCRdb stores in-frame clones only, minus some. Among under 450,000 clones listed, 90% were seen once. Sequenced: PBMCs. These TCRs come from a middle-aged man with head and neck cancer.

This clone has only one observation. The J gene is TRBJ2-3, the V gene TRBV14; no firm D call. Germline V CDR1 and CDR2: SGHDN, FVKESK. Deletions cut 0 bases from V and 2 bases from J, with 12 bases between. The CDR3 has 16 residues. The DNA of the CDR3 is TGTGCCAGCAGCCAAGAATGGGCAGACACCACAGATACGCAGTATTTT. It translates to CASSQEWADTTDTQYF.

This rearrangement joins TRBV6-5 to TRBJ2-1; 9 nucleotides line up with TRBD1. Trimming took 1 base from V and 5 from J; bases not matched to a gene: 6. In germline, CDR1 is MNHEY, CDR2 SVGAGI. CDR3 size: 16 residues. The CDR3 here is CASSYLGTGMNNEQFF. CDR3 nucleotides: TGTGCCAGCAGTTACTTAGGGACAGGGATGAACAATGAGCAGTTCTTC.

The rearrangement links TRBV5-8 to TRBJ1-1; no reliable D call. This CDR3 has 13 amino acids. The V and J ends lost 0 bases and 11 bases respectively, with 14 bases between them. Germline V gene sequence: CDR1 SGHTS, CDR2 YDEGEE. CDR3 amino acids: CASSLAFVDTAFF. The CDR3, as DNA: TGTGCCAGCAGCTTGGCTTTTGTCGACACGGCTTTCTTT.

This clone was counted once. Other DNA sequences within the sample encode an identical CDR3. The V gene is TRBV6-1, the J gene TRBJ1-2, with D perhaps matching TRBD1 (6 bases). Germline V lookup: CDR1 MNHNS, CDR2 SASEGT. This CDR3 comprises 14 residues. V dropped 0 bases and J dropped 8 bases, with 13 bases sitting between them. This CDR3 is CASSEAGGRGGYTF. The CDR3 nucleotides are TGTGCCAGCAGTGAAGCAGGGGGGCGGGGGGGCTACACCTTC.

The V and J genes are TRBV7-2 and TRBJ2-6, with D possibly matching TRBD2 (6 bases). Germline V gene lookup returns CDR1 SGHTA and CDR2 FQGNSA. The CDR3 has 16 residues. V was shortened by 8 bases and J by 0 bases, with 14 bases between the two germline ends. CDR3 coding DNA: TGTGCCAGCCGCTGGGGCGGGGACTCTGGGGCCAACGTCCTGACTTTC. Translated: CASRWGGDSGANVLTF.

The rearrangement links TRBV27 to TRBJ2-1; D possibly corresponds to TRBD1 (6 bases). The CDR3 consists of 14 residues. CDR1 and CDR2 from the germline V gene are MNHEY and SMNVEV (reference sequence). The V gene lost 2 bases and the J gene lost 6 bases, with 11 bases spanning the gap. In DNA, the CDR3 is TGTGCCAGCAGTTTAGAAGGGGGTCCCAATGAGCAGTTCTTC. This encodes CASSLEGGPNEQFF.

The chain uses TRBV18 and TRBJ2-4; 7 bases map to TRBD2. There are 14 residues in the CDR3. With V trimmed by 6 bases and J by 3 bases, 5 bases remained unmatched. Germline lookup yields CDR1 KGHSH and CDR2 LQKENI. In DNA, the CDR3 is TGTGCCAGCTCGTCCCGGGACTACAAAAACATTCAGTACTTC. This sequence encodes CASSSRDYKNIQYF.

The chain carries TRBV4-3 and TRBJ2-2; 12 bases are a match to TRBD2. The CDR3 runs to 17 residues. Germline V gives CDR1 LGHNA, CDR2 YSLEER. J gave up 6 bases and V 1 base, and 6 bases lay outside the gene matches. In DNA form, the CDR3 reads TGCGCCAGCAGCCAAGTTCTAGCGGGGGGGCCGGCCGGGGAGCTGTTTTTT. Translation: CASSQVLAGGPAGELFF.

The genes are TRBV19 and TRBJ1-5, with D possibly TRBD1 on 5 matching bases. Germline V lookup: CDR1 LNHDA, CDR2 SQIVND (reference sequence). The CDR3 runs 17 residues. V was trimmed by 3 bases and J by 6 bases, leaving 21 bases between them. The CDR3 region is CASSMLIRTEQGQPQHF. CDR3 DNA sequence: TGTGCCAGTAGTATGTTGATTCGGACTGAGCAGGGTCAGCCCCAGCATTTT.

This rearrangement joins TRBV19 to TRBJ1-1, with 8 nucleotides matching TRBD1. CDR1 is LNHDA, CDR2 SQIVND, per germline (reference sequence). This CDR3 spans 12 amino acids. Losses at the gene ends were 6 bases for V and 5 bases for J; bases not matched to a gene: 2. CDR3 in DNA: TGTGCCAGTAGAACAGGGGGTACTGAAGCTTTCTTT. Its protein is CASRTGGTEAFF. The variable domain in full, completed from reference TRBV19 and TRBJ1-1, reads DGGITQSPKYLFRKEGQNVTLSCEQNLNHDAMYWYRQDPGQGLRLIYYSQIVNDFQKGDIAEGYSVSREKKESFPLTVTSAQKNPTAFYLCASRTGGTEAFFGQGTRLTVV.

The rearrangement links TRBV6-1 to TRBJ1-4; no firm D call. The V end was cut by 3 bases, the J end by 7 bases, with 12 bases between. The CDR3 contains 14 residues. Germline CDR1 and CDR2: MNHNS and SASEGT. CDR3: CASSDLGLVEKLFF. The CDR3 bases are TGTGCCAGCAGTGACCTAGGGCTGGTTGAAAAACTGTTTTTT.

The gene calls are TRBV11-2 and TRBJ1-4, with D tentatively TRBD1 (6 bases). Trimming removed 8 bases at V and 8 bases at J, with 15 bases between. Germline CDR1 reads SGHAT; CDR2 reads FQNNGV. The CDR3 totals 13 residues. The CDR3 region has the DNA TGTGCCAGCGGCAGGGGTCGAAAAGAAAAACTGTTTTTT. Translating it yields CASGRGRKEKLFF. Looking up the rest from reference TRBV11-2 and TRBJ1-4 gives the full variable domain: EAGVAQSPRYKIIEKRQSVAFWCNPISGHATLYWYQQILGQGPKLLIQFQNNGVVDDSQLPKDRFSAERLKGVDSTLKIQPAKLEDSAVYLCASGRGRKEKLFFGSGTQLSVL.

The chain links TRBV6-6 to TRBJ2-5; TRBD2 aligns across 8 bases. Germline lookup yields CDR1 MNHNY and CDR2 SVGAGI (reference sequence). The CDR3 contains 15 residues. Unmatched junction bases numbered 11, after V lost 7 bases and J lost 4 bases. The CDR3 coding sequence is TGTGCCAGCACCACCCCCCGGGGGGGCCGAGAGACCCAGTACTTC. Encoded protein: CASTTPRGGRETQYF.

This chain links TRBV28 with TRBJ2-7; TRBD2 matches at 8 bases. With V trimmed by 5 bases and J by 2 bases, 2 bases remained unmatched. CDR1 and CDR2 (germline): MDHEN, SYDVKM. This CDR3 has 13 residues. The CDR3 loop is CASSHGGAYEQYF. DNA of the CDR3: TGTGCCAGCAGTCACGGGGGGGCCTACGAGCAGTACTTC.

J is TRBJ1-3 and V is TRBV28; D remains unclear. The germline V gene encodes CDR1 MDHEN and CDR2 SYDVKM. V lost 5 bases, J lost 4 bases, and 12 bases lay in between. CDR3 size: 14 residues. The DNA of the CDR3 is TGTGCCAGCAGTCCCCCCTTCATCGGAAACACCATATATTTT. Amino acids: CASSPPFIGNTIYF.

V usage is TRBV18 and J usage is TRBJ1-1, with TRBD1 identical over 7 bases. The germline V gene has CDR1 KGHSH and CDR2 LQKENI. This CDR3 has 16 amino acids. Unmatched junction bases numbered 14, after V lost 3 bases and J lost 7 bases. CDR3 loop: CASSPRPGRGGFEAFF. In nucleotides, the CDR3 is TGTGCCAGCTCACCTCGCCCGGGCAGGGGGGGGTTTGAAGCTTTCTTT.

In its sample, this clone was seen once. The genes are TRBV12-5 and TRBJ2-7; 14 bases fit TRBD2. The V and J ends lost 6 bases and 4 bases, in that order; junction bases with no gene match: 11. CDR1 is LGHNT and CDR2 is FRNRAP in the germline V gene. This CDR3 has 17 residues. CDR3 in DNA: TGTGCTAGTGGCAACAGGGGACTAGCGGGAGTCCGGTACGAGCAGTACTTC. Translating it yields CASGNRGLAGVRYEQYF.

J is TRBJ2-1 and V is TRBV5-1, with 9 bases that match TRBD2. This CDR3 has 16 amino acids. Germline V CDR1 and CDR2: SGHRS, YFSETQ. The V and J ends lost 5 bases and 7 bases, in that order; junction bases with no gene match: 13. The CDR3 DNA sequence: TGCGCCAGCAGTTCCGGAGGGGCGGGAGGGCCGAATGAGCAGTTCTTC. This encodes CASSSGGAGGPNEQFF.

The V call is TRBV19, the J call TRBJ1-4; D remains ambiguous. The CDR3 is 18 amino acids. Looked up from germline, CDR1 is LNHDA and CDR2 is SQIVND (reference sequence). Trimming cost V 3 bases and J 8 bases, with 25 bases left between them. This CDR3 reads CASSMIPGGGLGGEKLFF. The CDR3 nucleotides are TGTGCCAGTAGTATGATCCCGGGTGGCGGACTAGGTGGAGAAAAACTGTTTTTT.